A single T cell receptor (beta chain) is shown here with its context. Healthy individuals who donated bone marrow served as the donors. The sample belongs to a study of cytomegalovirus exposure and HLA in healthy donors. Germline CDR1 reads LNHNV; CDR2 reads YYDKDF (reference sequence). Trimming took off 6 bases at V and 6 bases at J, with 18 bases between the two ends. The CDR3 runs 14 residues. Primers for the PCR totalled 60 Vbeta and 13 Jbeta. Using immunoSEQ multiplex PCR, the repertoire was profiled, and TCRdb retains in-frame clones only, with some absent. The profile shows approximately 200,000 clones, 75% to 85% of them singletons.

This TCR was sampled from a woman between 45 and 60 years old in good health and CMV-seronegative. This chain links TRBV15 with TRBJ2-7; no clear D. Specimen: PBMCs. CDR3 region: CATSDRIRNPEQYF. DNA of the CDR3: TGTGCCACCAGTGATCGGATCAGGAACCCCGAGCAGTACTTC.